The 5 T cell receptor beta chains below come from one sample, sequenced in a study of T cell responses to AZD1222 COVID-19 vaccine. Only in-frame clones appear in the TCRdb table, and some are missing; sequencing was by immunoSEQ multiplex PCR. This sample yields 120,000 to 150,000 clones, of which approximately 90% are seen a single time; approximately 3% belongs to the top ten. This specimen was peripheral blood, taken 28 days after the second AZD1222 dose. The receptors stem from an adult who received the AZD1222 COVID-19 vaccine.

The rearrangement joins TRBV2 to TRBJ2-3, with TRBD2 identical over 9 bases. CDR1 and CDR2 from the germline V gene are SNHLY and FYNNEI. V was pared by 2 bases and J by 4 bases, with 7 bases of the junction left unmatched. This CDR3 region has 16 residues. The CDR3 is CASSEWGSGSPDTQYF. The CDR3 DNA sequence: TGTGCCAGCAGTGAATGGGGTAGCGGGAGCCCAGATACGCAGTATTTT.

This clone was counted once. This chain uses TRBV10-3 with TRBJ2-5, with D possibly being TRBD1 (5 bases). This CDR3 spans 14 amino acids. Germline CDR1 and CDR2: ENHRY and SYGVKD. V dropped 6 bases and J dropped 5 bases, with 16 bases sitting between them. This CDR3 is CAIRPGQGMETQYF. CDR3 nucleotide sequence: TGTGCCATCAGACCCGGGCAGGGAATGGAGACCCAGTACTTC.

This clone was picked up a small number of times. The chain uses TRBV5-1 and TRBJ2-5; 7 bases fit TRBD2. The CDR3 totals 15 residues. Trimming at V came to 4 bases and at J to 5 bases, leaving 11 bases not matched to a gene. Germline loops: CDR1 SGHRS, CDR2 YFSETQ. As DNA, the CDR3 is TGCGCCAGCAGCGGAAGCGGGGAGCCCCAGGAGACCCAGTACTTC. Its translation is CASSGSGEPQETQYF.

This sequence joins TRBV30 and TRBJ1-5; 8 positions agree with TRBD1. Germline V lookup: CDR1 GTSNPN, CDR2 SVGIG (reference sequence). The CDR3 loop spans 18 amino acids. V trimming: 5 bases; J trimming: 0 bases; junction bases outside the gene matches: 15. CDR3 residues: CAWSMTGAVGYSNQPQHF. Here the CDR3 DNA reads TGTGCCTGGTCGATGACAGGGGCCGTAGGGTATAGCAATCAGCCCCAGCATTTT.

In nucleotides, the CDR3 is TGTGCCACCGATGGGTGGGCCGGGGACTATGGCTACACCTTC. Protein product: CATDGWAGDYGYTF. The chain couples TRBV6-5 to TRBJ1-2, with D unclear. With 10 bases removed from V and 3 bases from J, the gap between germline ends came to 18 bases. The CDR3 totals 14 residues. Germline CDR1 and CDR2: MNHEY and SVGAGI.